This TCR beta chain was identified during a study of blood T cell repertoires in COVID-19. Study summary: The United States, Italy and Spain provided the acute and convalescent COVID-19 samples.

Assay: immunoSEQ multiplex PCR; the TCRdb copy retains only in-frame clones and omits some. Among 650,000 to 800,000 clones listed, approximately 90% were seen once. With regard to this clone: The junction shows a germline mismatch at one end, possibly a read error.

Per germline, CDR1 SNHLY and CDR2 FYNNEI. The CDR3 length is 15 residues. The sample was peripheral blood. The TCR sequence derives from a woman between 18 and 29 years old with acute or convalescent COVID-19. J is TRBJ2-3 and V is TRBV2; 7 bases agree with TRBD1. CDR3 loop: CASRQSRVDREALNF. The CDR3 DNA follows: TGTGCCAGCAGGCAATCCCGAGTCGACAGGGAAGCCTTGAATTTT.